A single T cell receptor (beta chain) is shown here with its context. The antigen remains undetermined. Time point denoted: blood 2 weeks post-SBRT. Treatment noted: 15 Gy SBRT to primary tumor, nephrectomy 4 weeks later. This renal cell carcinoma was of the clear cell type. The record originates from a study of radiation and T cells in renal cell carcinoma. Study information: Nephrectomy followed 15 Gy stereotactic body radiation by 4 weeks.

The assay was immunoSEQ multiplex PCR, and TCRdb's table has in-frame clones only and misses some. The sample records 100,000 to 150,000 clones, more than 75% being singletons. Germline CDR1 LGHNA, CDR2 YSLEER. The V gene end was trimmed by 3 bases and the J gene end by 1 base; junction bases not matched to a gene: 0. This CDR3 spans 14 amino acids. Overall study findings and caveats: From baseline, blood top tumor clonotypes peaked at 2 weeks post-radiation.

The chain has TRBV4-3 and TRBJ1-3; 7 nucleotides align to TRBD1. The sequence came from a woman between 65 and 79 years old with renal cell carcinoma. Source: blood, taken from a patient whose treatment included radiotherapy and nephrectomy. CDR3 in DNA: TGCGCCAGCAGCCAGACAGGGTCTGGAAACACCATATATTTT. Translating it yields CASSQTGSGNTIYF.